This T cell receptor (beta chain) was retrieved from a study of shared clonotypes between healthy human individuals (dated by TCRdb to 2018 to 2020). About the full investigation: A few men and a couple of women, aged 18 to 49 years, made up the cohort. For each donor, CD4 naive and CD4 memory were each given three plates, CD8 naive was given two plates, and CD8 memory was given one plate. To estimate repertoire size and how much clonotypes are shared between individuals, the study performed deep sequencing of blood TCR repertoires from five healthy adults. Libraries were prepared and TCR repertoires were sequenced by different laboratories using diverse techniques, in order to increase sequencing depth and limit assay-specific biases. Each donor's leukapheresis produced roughly between roughly 0.9 and 8.9 billion PBMCs.

With regard to this clone: It lacks a known antigen. Per-nucleotide qualities are absent, and no much larger clonotype sits a single base away.

Study-level results and caveats: Based on pairwise subsampling, the degree of clonotype sharing among donors was expected to be affected by sequencing depth. Sampling was limited to blood, and TCR repertoires in tissue likely differ from TCR repertoires in blood. Sharing across four donors was observed for approximately 5% of naive CD4, under 4% of naive CD8, 2.3% of memory CD4, and about 0.4% of memory CD8 clonotypes. Naive subsets generally had larger estimated clonotype richness than memory subsets. Compared with non-shared clonotypes, the clonotypes found in all four sorted-subset donors had higher generation probabilities. The genetic and exposure-history diversity represented was limited by the small number of donors. Even with the large sequencing depth, rarefaction of the sorted-subset datasets indicated that sequencing was incomplete.

Using the deep immunoSEQ assay, TCR CDR3 regions were amplified from genomic DNA by multiplex PCR. For each cell subset, the extracted genomic DNA was distributed evenly across all wells of several immunoSEQ 96-well plates, and each plate served as one replicate. For sorted subsets, approximately 190 ng genomic DNA, equal to 30,000 to 35,000 T cell genomes, was loaded into each replicate PCR. Purified libraries were quantified with a Qubit 3.0 fluorometer, sized on a Bioanalyzer 2100, and re-quantified with the KAPA Library Quantification kit. Every immunoSEQ 96-well plate was sequenced on a dedicated single-read 150-cycle Illumina NextSeq 550 flow cell. Per the authors' processing: The immunoSEQ output contained only junctional sequences without quality scores, so filtering could not match that applied to full-length reads. Sequences were annotated with PyIR, a Python wrapper for IgBLAST v1.9, using IMGT germline references to assign V/J genes and CDR3. Reads were removed for weak V/J assignments (E-value above 1e-6), missing CDR3, stop codons, out-of-frame junctions, or ambiguous translated residues. V3J clonotypes were defined by identical inferred V gene, J gene, and CDR3 amino acid sequence. The percentage overlap between two repertoires was calculated by dividing the number of shared unique clonotypes by the size of the smaller repertoire. Repertoire richness was assessed with RTK rarefaction, the Chao1 estimator, and Recon v2.1 estimates of unobserved clonotypes. OLGA was used to compute generation probabilities for all TCRbeta clonotypes that the gDNA method yielded from a few donors. TCRdb limited this immuneACCESS table to in-frame rearrangements with V and J called. A share of clones is missing; checked studies link under half to unresolved V genes, and the rest is unexplained. V and J calls and clone size follow that table, whereas D and trimming were derived from the DNA. Across this sample there are a few million clones, with about 92% seen only once. Of the sample, around 0.14% is held by the ten largest clones.

The donors were healthy, HIV-negative adults with no recently reported acute infections or vaccinations. Every donor was a Caucasian adult living in Nashville, Tennessee, USA. Magnetic negative selection was used to enrich CD4+ T cells, after which naive cells were positively selected on CD45RA and the negative fraction became the memory subset. Blood was obtained by leukapheresis, after which PBMCs were separated by Ficoll-Histopaque density gradient centrifugation and cryopreserved in liquid nitrogen vapor phase. Analytical flow cytometry was used to check the purity and quantity of each magnetically sorted T cell population. Each sorted fraction had its genomic DNA isolated and then quantified by UV absorbance on a Nanodrop 2000c. Material: naive CD4+ T cells sorted from blood. What the cell subset or site label conveys for this sample: CD45RA+ positively selected. The source of this sequence is a man between 18 and 35 years old in good health.

In nucleotides, the sequence is TGTGCCAGCAGTGAACGGAGGACAGGACTCACTGAAGCTTTCTTT. Its product reads: CASSERRTGLTEAFF. This chain joins TRBV2 to TRBJ1-1; 7 bases in between match TRBD1. CDR1 and CDR2, per the germline V gene, are SNHLY and FYNNEI. Ends trimmed: V by 2 bases, J by 4 bases; bases unmatched to a gene: 7. The CDR3 runs 15 amino acids, cysteine and phenylalanine included. Only CDR3 DNA is held: 45 bases, read in frame from base 1.